These 30 T cell receptor beta chains came from one sample sequenced in a study of molecular identifiers for immune sequencing clone quantification. MiXCR, applied by TCRdb to the PCR reads, yields one record per CDR3 protein. Of approximately 630,000 distinct CDR3 sequences in the sample, approximately 24% are singletons; the top ten hold about 0.73%. The source material was naive CD8+ T cells from blood, with Jurkat cell RNA spiked in. Subset noted: FACS-sorted CD8+CD4-CCR7+CD45RA+ naive T cells. The receptors shown here come from a human donor in good health. Some libraries in this study had Jurkat cell RNA spiked in.

The chain has TRBV12-3 or TRBV12-4 and TRBJ2-2; no definite D call. This CDR3 spans 14 amino acids. The V gene lost 3 bases and the J gene lost 1 base, with 6 bases spanning the gap. The DNA of the CDR3 is TGTGCCAGCAGTTTTTTACGGAACACCGGGGAGCTGTTTTTT. Its translation: CASSFLRNTGELFF.

Note on this clonotype: A much larger clone differs from this one at a single base, so this may be a read error. The chain couples TRBV28 to TRBJ1-1; D remains ambiguous. The CDR3 totals 16 residues. Trimming removed 4 bases from V and 0 bases from J, with 15 bases in between. The germline V gene encodes CDR1 MDHEN and CDR2 SYDVKM. In DNA, the CDR3 is TGTGCCAGCAGTTCACACGCAGGTCTGATGAACACTGAAGCTTTCTTT. Its protein product is CASSSHAGLMNTEAFF.

For this clonotype: The junction differs from germline at one of its ends, possibly a read error. The V and J genes are TRBV2 and TRBJ1-1; tentative D call: TRBD1 (5 bases). This CDR3 region has 13 residues. Germline-derived CDR1 and CDR2 are SNHLY and FYNNEI. For the CDR3, the DNA is TGTGCCAGCGGTGACAGAATGAACACTGAAGCTTTCTTT. Translating gives CASGDRMNTEAFF.

The chain uses TRBV6-2 or TRBV6-3 and TRBJ1-1; D is undetermined. This CDR3 has 13 amino acids. Trimming removed 7 bases from V and 5 bases from J, with 14 bases in between. Germline V gene data show CDR1 as MNHEY and CDR2 as SVGEGT. The chain's CDR3 is CASIRPSGTEAFF. The CDR3 bases are TGTGCCAGCATCCGACCATCGGGGACTGAAGCTTTCTTT.

This clonotype was observed a few times. V gene TRBV28 combines with J gene TRBJ2-1, with 11 positions matching TRBD2. This CDR3 region has 17 residues. V dropped 4 bases and J dropped 3; count of bases not matched to a gene: 8. CDR1 is MDHEN and CDR2 is SYDVKM in the germline V gene. CDR3 sequence: CASSSRLAGHIYNEQFF. CDR3 nucleotides: TGTGCCAGCAGTTCCAGACTAGCGGGACACATCTACAATGAGCAGTTCTTC.

In regard to this clonotype: A much more abundant neighbour one base away suggests this may be a read error. The chain has TRBV2 and TRBJ2-5; 8 nucleotides match TRBD2. The CDR3 totals 16 residues. Germline CDR1 and CDR2: SNHLY and FYNNEI. DNA for the CDR3: TGTGCCAGCAGTGGCGGGGGCGGGAGGCTCCAAGCGACCCAGTACTTC. Protein: CASSGGGGRLQATQYF. The whole variable domain, remainder taken from reference TRBV2 and TRBJ2-5, is EPEVTQTPSHQVTQMGQEVILRCVPISNHLYFYWYRQILGQKVEFLVSFYNNEISEKSEIFDDQFSVERPDGSNFTLKIRSTKLEDSAMYFCASSGGGGRLQATQYFGPGTRLLVL.

This clonotype was counted a single time. A much larger clone sits a single nucleotide away, making a read error possible. The CDR3 ends on some other residue instead of the conserved phenylalanine or tryptophan, so this is likely a read error. The rearrangement uses TRBV4-1 and TRBJ2-3; 8 bases map to TRBD2. Germline CDR1 and CDR2: MGHRA and YSYEKL. This CDR3 has 15 amino acids. V was clipped by 1 base and J by 5 bases; unmatched bases: 5. The CDR3 reads CASSQVPGGRDTQYL. For the CDR3, the DNA is TGCGCCAGCAGCCAAGTCCCGGGGGGGCGAGATACGCAGTATTTA.

This clonotype showed up just a few times. The chain employs TRBV19 and TRBJ2-1; possibly TRBD1 for D (6 bases). There are 15 residues in the CDR3. Germline assignment: CDR1 LNHDA and CDR2 SQIVND (reference sequence). Trimming took 9 bases from V and 5 from J, leaving 20 bases between them. CDR3 sequence reads: CASRGGDRWDNEQFF. The CDR3 region has the DNA TGTGCCAGCAGAGGGGGTGACAGGTGGGACAATGAGCAGTTCTTC. Full variable domain (outside the CDR3, taken from reference TRBV19 and TRBJ2-1): DGGITQSPKYLFRKEGQNVTLSCEQNLNHDAMYWYRQDPGQGLRLIYYSQIVNDFQKGDIAEGYSVSREKKESFPLTVTSAQKNPTAFYLCASRGGDRWDNEQFFGPGTRLTVL.

CDR3 amino acids: CASSLWGLAGSYEQYF. The CDR3 nucleotides are TGTGCCAGCAGTTTATGGGGACTAGCGGGCTCCTACGAGCAGTACTTC. The chain uses TRBV27 and TRBJ2-7, with 12 positions matching TRBD2. After removal of 1 base from V and 0 bases from J, the junction contained 1 base not matched to a gene. The CDR3 extends over 16 amino acids. Germline lookup yields CDR1 MNHEY and CDR2 SMNVEV (reference sequence).

With regard to this clonotype: This may come from a read error, since a much larger clone is one base off. V usage is TRBV5-6 and J usage is TRBJ2-7; possible D gene TRBD1, 6 bases. The CDR3 covers 13 residues. Germline V CDR1 and CDR2: SGHDT, YYEEEE. CDR3 DNA sequence: TGTGCCGGCAGCACCGGGACATTCTACGAGCAGTACTTC. This codes for CAGSTGTFYEQYF.

This clonotype was detected many times. V and J are TRBV5-4 and TRBJ2-3, with D unresolved. There are 11 residues in the CDR3. Trimming took 1 base from V and 5 from J, leaving 2 bases between them. CDR1 SGHNT and CDR2 YYREEE come from the germline V gene (reference sequence). Here the CDR3 reads CASSLLDTQYF. The CDR3 DNA reads TGTGCCAGCAGCTTGCTAGATACGCAGTATTTT.

V is TRBV28 and J is TRBJ2-4; 7 bases map to TRBD1. Germline V CDR1 and CDR2: MDHEN, SYDVKM. The V and J ends lost 6 bases and 10 bases, in that order; junction bases with no gene match: 18. The CDR3 loop spans 16 amino acids. The CDR3 DNA sequence: TGTGCCAGCAGGGCCCCCCCACAGGGGCCTATAAAGATTCAGTACTTC. Protein: CASRAPPQGPIKIQYF.

A remark on this clonotype: This may be a read error: a much more frequent sequence differs by one nucleotide. The chain has TRBV5-1 and TRBJ2-7, with D perhaps given as TRBD1 or TRBD2 (6 bases each). This CDR3 has 13 residues. Per germline, CDR1 SGHRS and CDR2 YFSETQ. In nucleotides, the CDR3 is TGCGCCAGCAGCTTGGCCTGGGGGGCCGAGCAGTCCTTC. Protein product: CASSLAWGAEQSF.

This clonotype was seen repeatedly, ten times or more. The rearrangement links TRBV10-3 to TRBJ2-1; D is possibly TRBD1 (5 bases). The germline gives CDR1 ENHRY, CDR2 SYGVKD. The CDR3 runs 15 residues. Trimming stripped 3 bases from V and 0 bases from J, with 9 bases between. CDR3 sequence reads: CAISEGVSSYNEQFF. In DNA form, the CDR3 reads TGTGCCATCAGTGAAGGGGTTAGCTCCTACAATGAGCAGTTCTTC.

For this clonotype: This may be a read error: a much more frequent sequence differs by one nucleotide. The chain combines TRBV11-2 with TRBJ1-1; D call uncertain. Trimming cost V 5 bases and J 7 bases, with 14 bases left between them. This CDR3 is 13 amino acids long. Germline V gene lookup returns CDR1 SGHAT and CDR2 FQNNGV. Here the CDR3 DNA reads TGTGCCAGCAGCCCCCCCACCCACCTTGAAGCTTTCTTT. Protein: CASSPPTHLEAFF.

This clonotype was detected ten times or more. J is TRBJ2-3 and V is TRBV6-5; maybe TRBD1 (5 bases). V gave up 0 bases and J gave up 0 bases, with 16 bases separating them. Germline V gene sequence: CDR1 MNHEY, CDR2 SVGAGI. The CDR3 contains 18 residues. The CDR3 is CASSYSISDSASTDTQYF. CDR3 nucleotide sequence: TGTGCCAGCAGTTACTCGATCTCTGACAGCGCTAGCACAGATACGCAGTATTTT.

The chain links TRBV11-2 to TRBJ2-7; 7 bases line up with TRBD2. Per the germline V gene, CDR1 is SGHAT and CDR2 is FQNNGV. This CDR3 spans 15 amino acids. The trim removed 2 bases at V and 1 base at J, leaving 5 bases unmatched. The CDR3 coding sequence is TGTGCCAGCAGCTTATACGGGGGGACGTCCTACGAGCAGTACTTC. Translated: CASSLYGGTSYEQYF.

In its sample, this clonotype was seen once. The rearrangement joins TRBV20-1 to TRBJ2-7; 10 positions match TRBD2. The junction had 3 bases not matched to a gene; V was cut back by 0 bases and J by 1 base. The CDR3 extends over 15 amino acids. Germline CDR1 and CDR2: DFQATT and SNEGSKA (reference sequence). Here the CDR3 reads CSAREAGGMSYEQYF. The CDR3 coding sequence is TGCAGTGCTAGAGAAGCGGGAGGGATGTCCTACGAGCAGTACTTC.

The chain has TRBV12-3 or TRBV12-4 and TRBJ2-6; D possibly matches TRBD1 or TRBD2 (5 bases each). CDR3 length: 17 amino acids. The ends were cut back, 3 bases at V and 4 bases at J, with 16 bases in the middle. The CDR3 DNA reads as TGTGCCAGCAGTTTGGGGGTGTACGTATCCGGGGCCAACGTCCTGACTTTC. Its protein product is CASSLGVYVSGANVLTF.

To note about this clonotype: One base away lies a much larger clone, so this may be a sequencing read error. This chain uses TRBV5-1 with TRBJ2-7; 7 positions agree with TRBD2. Per germline, CDR1 SGHRS and CDR2 YFSETQ. The CDR3 totals 13 residues. CDR3 coding DNA: TGCGTCAGCAGCTTTGCTAGCGGCTACGAGCAGTACTTC. Translated: CVSSFASGYEQYF.

The chain uses TRBV5-1 and TRBJ2-5, with TRBD2 matching over 13 bases. V was pared by 4 bases and J by 5 bases, with 5 bases of the junction left unmatched. This CDR3 contains 15 residues. Germline CDR1 reads SGHRS; CDR2 reads YFSETQ. CDR3: CASSPTSGGPETQYF. CDR3 in DNA: TGCGCCAGCAGCCCGACTAGCGGGGGGCCGGAGACCCAGTACTTC. Drawing the rest from reference TRBV5-1 and TRBJ2-5, the complete variable domain is KAGVTQTPRYLIKTRGQQVTLSCSPISGHRSVSWYQQTPGQGLQFLFEYFSETQRNKGNFPGRFSGRQFSNSRSEMNVSTLELGDSALYLCASSPTSGGPETQYFGPGTRLLVL.

In DNA, the CDR3 is TGTGCCAGCAGCTTGGGGGGGACCAAGTACTTC. Protein: CASSLGGTKYF. The V gene is TRBV5-6, the J gene TRBJ2-7, with D perhaps being TRBD1 or TRBD2 (5 bases each). From germline, CDR1 is SGHDT and CDR2 YYEEEE. CDR3 size: 11 residues. Trimming left V 0 bases short and J 11 bases short, with 9 bases between.

This clonotype was seen only a few times. The junction and the germline gene differ at one end; a read error may be behind it. This chain links TRBV7-9 with TRBJ1-1, with a weak D call TRBD1 (5 bases). There are 15 residues in the CDR3. The germline V gene encodes CDR1 SEHNR and CDR2 FQNEAQ (reference sequence). CDR3 sequence: CASSLAGEGRTEAFF. The CDR3 coding sequence is TGTGCCAGCAGCCTAGCGGGGGAGGGGCGGACTGAAGCTTTCTTT.

The sample holds a few counts of this clonotype. The V gene is TRBV20-1, the J gene TRBJ2-1, with 11 bases aligning to TRBD2. Per the germline V gene, CDR1 is DFQATT and CDR2 is SNEGSKA (reference sequence). Trimming at V came to 6 bases and at J to 3 bases, leaving 10 bases not matched to a gene. This CDR3 is built from 16 residues. The CDR3 DNA reads TGCAGTGCCCAACCCTCGACTAGCGGGATCTACAATGAGCAGTTCTTC. It translates to CSAQPSTSGIYNEQFF.

The chain combines TRBV13 with TRBJ2-7; no definite D call. Germline values: CDR1 PRHDT, CDR2 FYEKMQ (reference sequence). V shed 5 bases and J shed 3 bases, with 14 bases lying between them. The CDR3 is made up of 14 amino acids. The CDR3 coding sequence is TGTGCCAGCAGCAACCAGAGGTCTCTCTACGAGCAGTACTTC. Its translation: CASSNQRSLYEQYF.

The chain recombines TRBV20-1 with TRBJ1-1, with D possibly TRBD1 on 5 matching bases. V was shortened by 6 bases and J by 7 bases, with 18 bases between the two germline ends. The CDR3 spans 13 residues. Germline-derived CDR1 and CDR2 are DFQATT and SNEGSKA (reference sequence). CDR3 sequence: CSARREGLGEAFF. CDR3 nucleotides: TGCAGTGCCAGGAGGGAGGGGCTTGGTGAAGCTTTCTTT.

This clonotype turned up a few times. The chain is built from TRBV30 and TRBJ2-1, with D possibly TRBD2 on 6 matching bases. CDR1 GTSNPN and CDR2 SVGIG come from the germline V gene (reference sequence). Trimming removed 0 bases from V and 4 bases from J, with 16 bases in between. The CDR3 loop spans 16 amino acids. The CDR3 coding sequence is TGTGCCTGGAGTGTACTGAACCGGGGGTTATACAATGAGCAGTTCTTC. The encoded protein is CAWSVLNRGLYNEQFF. Drawing the rest from reference TRBV30 and TRBJ2-1, the complete variable domain is SQTIHQWPATLVQPVGSPLSLECTVEGTSNPNLYWYRQAAGRGLQLLFYSVGIGQISSEVPQNLSASRPQDRQFILSSKKLLLSDSGFYLCAWSVLNRGLYNEQFFGPGTRLTVL.

As concerns this clonotype: A much larger clone lies a single base off, so this may be a read error. It is likely a read error, because the conserved phenylalanine at the end of the CDR3 is missing. V and J are TRBV30 and TRBJ1-4; D is perhaps TRBD1 (6 bases). From germline, CDR1 is GTSNPN and CDR2 SVGIG (reference sequence). V gave up 0 bases and J gave up 4 bases, with 9 bases separating them. The CDR3 totals 14 residues. Written as DNA, the CDR3 is TGTGCCTGGAGTGTAACAGGGTTTAATGAAAAACTGTTTCTT. Its translation is CAWSVTGFNEKLFL.

This clonotype was seen repeatedly, ten times or more. This chain links TRBV9 with TRBJ2-7; D is possibly TRBD2 (7 bases). Germline lookup yields CDR1 SGDLS and CDR2 YYNGEE. CDR3 length equals 14 residues. With 2 bases removed from V and 6 bases from J, the gap between germline ends came to 15 bases. The CDR3 reads CASSVGGGASEQYF. CDR3 sequence (DNA): TGTGCCAGCAGCGTGGGAGGGGGGGCGTCCGAGCAGTACTTC.

For the CDR3, the DNA is TGTGCCAGCAGCCCGGGACCCGGGAACACCGGGGAGCTGTTTTTT. Translation: CASSPGPGNTGELFF. The V call is TRBV3-1, the J call TRBJ2-2; D may be TRBD1 or TRBD2 (5 bases each). The germline V and J ends were trimmed by 4 bases and 1 base, with 10 bases remaining between them. The CDR3 consists of 15 residues. Germline CDR1 reads LGHDT; CDR2 reads YNNKEL (reference sequence).